The 17 T cell receptor beta chains listed next were all sequenced from one sample in a study of shared clonotypes between healthy human individuals. Clones were read by immunoSEQ multiplex PCR, and TCRdb kept only the in-frame ones, dropping some. The sample holds about 1.1 million clones, approximately 80% seen once. The sample was memory CD4+ T cells from PBMCs. Described subset: CD45RA-negative fraction. Every receptor here comes from a young man in good health. Some clones in this sample may be carry-over from other donors' samples.

The chain joins TRBV18 to TRBJ1-1; no clear D gene. Germline values: CDR1 KGHSH, CDR2 LQKENI. V was clipped by 3 bases and J by 4 bases, with 12 bases between them. CDR3 length equals 14 residues. This CDR3 reads CASSPRGGITEAFF. As DNA, the CDR3 is TGTGCCAGCTCACCCAGAGGAGGTATCACTGAAGCTTTCTTT.

The chain combines TRBV29-1 with TRBJ1-1; a possible D gene is TRBD1 (5 bases). V was cut by 7 bases and J by 0 bases, with 18 bases left in between. The germline V gene has CDR1 SQVTM and CDR2 ANQGSEA. This CDR3 is 15 amino acids long. The CDR3 region is CSGNRGAGMNTEAFF. CDR3 DNA sequence: TGCAGCGGCAATAGGGGCGCAGGGATGAACACTGAAGCTTTCTTT.

The genes are TRBV5-1 and TRBJ1-4; D may be TRBD1 (6 bases). Trimming removed 2 bases at V and 4 bases at J, with 15 bases between. The CDR3 spans 16 residues. Germline CDR1 and CDR2: SGHRS and YFSETQ. The chain's CDR3 is CASSFTSTGHNEKLFF. The CDR3 DNA reads TGCGCCAGCAGCTTTACCTCGACGGGACATAATGAAAAACTGTTTTTT.

The chain has TRBV9 and TRBJ2-6, with D possibly TRBD2 on 6 matching bases. Trimming took off 2 bases at V and 1 base at J, with 10 bases between the two ends. Germline V gives CDR1 SGDLS, CDR2 YYNGEE. The CDR3 runs to 16 residues. CDR3 residues: CASSVTSTSGANVLTF. As DNA, the CDR3 is TGTGCCAGCAGCGTGACTAGTACTTCTGGGGCCAACGTCCTGACTTTC.

This clone has only one observation. The rearrangement joins TRBV7-2 to TRBJ2-7; TRBD1 aligns across 7 bases. The CDR3 length is 13 residues. Looked up from germline, CDR1 is SGHTA and CDR2 is FQGNSA. Germline trimming cut 5 bases from V and 3 bases from J; bases unmatched to any gene: 4. CDR3 loop: CASSADRNYEQYF. The CDR3 DNA is TGTGCCAGCAGCGCGGACAGGAACTACGAGCAGTACTTC.

This clone was detected a few times. V and J are TRBV27 and TRBJ2-7; the D is unclear. Between the trimmed V and J ends, which lost 5 bases and 7 bases, there was a span of 15 bases. Per the germline V gene, CDR1 is MNHEY and CDR2 is SMNVEV (reference sequence). This CDR3 has 13 residues. CDR3 protein: CASSIRFLGEQYF. In DNA form, the CDR3 reads TGTGCCAGCAGTATCCGGTTCCTTGGGGAGCAGTACTTC.

The count of this clone is one. The chain combines TRBV7-9 with TRBJ2-7, with a tentative D call TRBD1 (6 bases). The CDR3 is 14 residues long. Deletions cut 5 bases from V and 4 bases from J, with 15 bases between. The germline V gene has CDR1 SEHNR and CDR2 FQNEAQ (reference sequence). The CDR3 reads CASSRTGTSYEQYF. CDR3 in DNA: TGTGCCAGCAGCCGTACCGGGACATCGTACGAGCAGTACTTC.

The rearrangement joins TRBV7-3 to TRBJ2-1; no clear D. The CDR3 loop spans 14 amino acids. V dropped 5 bases and J dropped 4 bases, with 12 bases sitting between them. CDR1 and CDR2 from the germline V gene are SGHTA and FQGTGA. The CDR3 sequence: CASSTSAHYNEQFF. The CDR3 DNA reads TGTGCCAGCAGCACCTCGGCCCATTACAATGAGCAGTTCTTC.

This clone was counted only a few times. The chain combines TRBV21-1 with TRBJ2-7. TRBV21-1 is termed a pseudogene. The CDR3 contains 17 residues. The CDR3 loop is CASSKGWGTLLSYEQYF. The CDR3 DNA reads TGTGCCAGCAGCAAAGGTTGGGGGACGTTACTCTCCTACGAGCAGTACTTC.

The sample holds many counts of this clone. The chain has TRBV7-3 and TRBJ1-1; D gene unclear. The germline CDR1 and CDR2 sequences are SGHTA and FQGTGA. The CDR3 contains 14 residues. V was clipped by 3 bases and J by 1 base, with 9 bases between them. CDR3 amino acids: CASSFSGGNTEAFF. CDR3 DNA sequence: TGTGCCAGCAGCTTTTCAGGCGGGAACACTGAAGCTTTCTTT.

The V gene is TRBV18, the J gene TRBJ2-7, with 12 bases identical to TRBD1. Germline CDR1 is KGHSH and CDR2 is LQKENI. This CDR3 has 15 residues. V gave up 4 bases and J gave up 5 bases; unmatched junction bases: 6. The CDR3 DNA sequence: TGTGCCAGCTCACAGCCGGGACAGGGGGCTGACGAGCAGTACTTC. Translation: CASSQPGQGADEQYF.

The V gene is TRBV12-5, the J gene TRBJ1-1; D remains ambiguous. This CDR3 region has 14 residues. From germline, CDR1 is LGHNT and CDR2 FRNRAP. The ends were cut back, 1 base at V and 5 bases at J, with 11 bases in the middle. In DNA, the CDR3 is TGTGCTAGTGGTTTGGGGGGTTTTGGTACTGAAGCTTTCTTT. The encoded protein is CASGLGGFGTEAFF.

V is TRBV5-1 and J is TRBJ2-5; 9 positions match TRBD1. Germline V gives CDR1 SGHRS, CDR2 YFSETQ. The CDR3 runs to 14 residues. The trim removed 4 bases at V and 11 bases at J, leaving 12 bases unmatched. This CDR3 reads CASSEGQGLTEQYF. The CDR3 DNA is TGCGCCAGCAGCGAGGGACAGGGACTCACAGAGCAGTACTTC.

V gene TRBV7-9 combines with J gene TRBJ2-2; D is ambiguous. The germline V gene encodes CDR1 SEHNR and CDR2 FQNEAQ (reference sequence). The CDR3 is 15 residues long. V lost 3 bases to trimming and J lost 4 bases, with 12 bases between them. CDR3 loop: CASSFGPPGTGELFF. CDR3 bases: TGTGCCAGCAGCTTTGGGCCTCCCGGCACCGGGGAGCTGTTTTTT.

The rearrangement uses TRBV27 and TRBJ1-1; no clear D gene. The CDR3 covers 14 residues. Germline V gene data show CDR1 as MNHEY and CDR2 as SMNVEV (reference sequence). With 2 bases removed from V and 1 base from J, the gap between germline ends came to 8 bases. The CDR3 is CASSLPGPNTEAFF. CDR3 bases: TGTGCCAGCAGTTTACCAGGACCGAACACTGAAGCTTTCTTT.

The chain links TRBV7-2 to TRBJ1-6, with TRBD1 matching over 9 bases. V lost 3 bases to trimming and J lost 7 bases; unmatched junction nucleotides: 4. This CDR3 is 15 amino acids long. CDR1 SGHTA and CDR2 FQGNSA come from the germline V gene. CDR3 in amino acids: CASSFLGTGNSPLHF. The CDR3 DNA is TGTGCCAGCAGCTTTCTAGGGACAGGGAATTCACCCCTCCACTTT.

In this sample, this clone turned up once. The chain recombines TRBV6-4 with TRBJ2-1; 10 bases are a match to TRBD2. From germline, CDR1 is MRHNA and CDR2 SNTAGT. Trimming cost V 5 bases and J 8 bases; bases outside gene matches: 12. The CDR3 is made up of 16 amino acids. CDR3 DNA sequence: TGTGCCAGCAGTCGGAGTAGGGCTAGCGGGAGCCATGAGCAGTTCTTC. Translating gives CASSRSRASGSHEQFF.